This T cell receptor beta chain appears in the sequencing data of a study of blood T cells in healthy people across ages. CDR3 size: 16 residues. The germline gives CDR1 MNHNS, CDR2 SASEGT. Trimming removed 4 bases from V and 7 bases from J; junction bases left unmatched: 7. The use of a sample-barcoded 5' primer and a J-beta primer mix characterized a second PCR of 7 to 11 cycles. TCRdb processed the 5' RACE reads anew with MiXCR; each CDR3 protein has one entry. The table has around 320,000 distinct CDR3 sequences, 25% to 30% seen once. General observations from the study: Estimated diversity, derived from one million T cells, was regarded as an underestimate.

This clonotype showed up just a few times. Its cognate antigen is unknown. The TCR was taken from a woman aged 70-85 years in good health. The sequencing input was blood. The gene calls are TRBV6-1 and TRBJ2-1; 13 nucleotides agree with TRBD2. The DNA of the CDR3 is TGTGCCAGCAGTGCACCTACTAGCGGGAGGGTTAATGAGCAGTTCTTC. Residues: CASSAPTSGRVNEQFF.